Shown below are 25 T cell receptor beta chains from a single sample sequenced in a study of blood T cell repertoires in COVID-19. Clones were read by immunoSEQ multiplex PCR, and TCRdb kept only the in-frame ones, dropping some. In the table there are 200,000 to 300,000 clones, about nine tenths of which are singletons. Sample: peripheral blood. The receptors derive from a man aged 60-69 years who had recovered from COVID-19.

The V call is TRBV29-1, the J call TRBJ1-1; TRBD1 might be the D (5 bases). CDR3 length equals 13 residues. Germline values: CDR1 SQVTM, CDR2 ANQGSEA. The V gene lost 7 bases and the J gene lost 0 bases, with 12 bases spanning the gap. CDR3 coding DNA: TGCAGCGCCCGACAGCAGATGAACACTGAAGCTTTCTTT. Its translation is CSARQQMNTEAFF.

CDR3 sequence: CASSRPSSGGFYGYTF. The CDR3 DNA is TGTGCCAGCAGCCGGCCGAGCTCAGGGGGTTTCTATGGCTACACCTTC. V is TRBV7-2 and J is TRBJ1-2, with 7 bases aligning to TRBD1. CDR3 size: 16 residues. Trimming took 5 bases from V and 4 from J; bases not matched to a gene: 13. CDR1 and CDR2 (germline): SGHTA, FQGNSA.

The V and J genes are TRBV12-2 and TRBJ1-1; the table's D call of TRBD1 was not tested on the DNA. TRBV12-2 is noted as a pseudogene. The CDR3 sequence is 14 residues long. The CDR3 DNA sequence: TGTGCAAGTCGCTTAGACAGGGGGCACACTGAAGCTTTCTTT. Translated, it gives CASRLDRGHTEAFF.

The genes are TRBV15 and TRBJ1-4; D may be TRBD1 (5 bases). V lost 2 bases and J lost 3, with 13 bases in between. This CDR3 is built from 16 residues. In germline, CDR1 is LNHNV, CDR2 YYDKDF (reference sequence). The CDR3 coding sequence is TGTGCCACCAGCAGACTTCCAGGGCCATCTAATGAAAAACTGTTTTTT. The encoded protein is CATSRLPGPSNEKLFF.

This chain connects TRBV20-1 to TRBJ1-2, with TRBD1 as a possible D gene (6 bases). Trimming removed 6 bases at V and 8 bases at J, with 13 bases between. Germline V gene lookup returns CDR1 DFQATT and CDR2 SNEGSKA (reference sequence). The length of the CDR3 is 11 residues. The CDR3 loop is CSAQGGRGYTF. In DNA, the CDR3 is TGCAGTGCCCAAGGGGGTCGAGGCTACACCTTC.

The chain recombines TRBV7-9 with TRBJ1-3, with TRBD1 identical over 8 bases. J was trimmed by 3 bases and V by 6 bases; bases with no gene match: 7. CDR3 length: 15 residues. CDR1 SEHNR and CDR2 FQNEAQ come from the germline V gene (reference sequence). CDR3 sequence reads: CASSYGQGSGNTIYF. CDR3 nucleotide sequence: TGTGCCAGCAGTTACGGACAGGGAAGTGGAAACACCATATATTTT.

The V gene is TRBV18, the J gene TRBJ2-2; 8 bases match TRBD2. V lost 1 base, J lost 3 bases, and 7 bases stayed unmatched. Germline V gives CDR1 KGHSH, CDR2 LQKENI. The CDR3 length is 17 residues. The CDR3 region is CASSPQTGGAYTGELFF. CDR3 coding DNA: TGTGCCAGCTCACCACAAACCGGGGGGGCCTACACCGGGGAGCTGTTTTTT.

The chain has TRBV5-1 and TRBJ2-2, with unresolved D. Looked up from germline, CDR1 is SGHRS and CDR2 is YFSETQ. V was clipped by 1 base and J by 4 bases, with 5 bases between them. The CDR3 loop spans 13 amino acids. This CDR3 reads CASSLTTTGELFF. Here the CDR3 DNA reads TGCGCCAGCAGCTTGACAACCACCGGGGAGCTGTTTTTT.

The rearrangement joins TRBV11-2 to TRBJ2-2; D is uncertain. The V gene lost 1 base and the J gene lost 1 base, with 7 bases spanning the gap. This CDR3 is built from 15 residues. The germline V gene encodes CDR1 SGHAT and CDR2 FQNNGV. CDR3 sequence (DNA): TGTGCCAGCAGCTTAGTTCTACTGAACACCGGGGAGCTGTTTTTT. It yields the protein CASSLVLLNTGELFF. The full variable domain, with the rest looked up from reference TRBV11-2 and TRBJ2-2, is EAGVAQSPRYKIIEKRQSVAFWCNPISGHATLYWYQQILGQGPKLLIQFQNNGVVDDSQLPKDRFSAERLKGVDSTLKIQPAKLEDSAVYLCASSLVLLNTGELFFGEGSRLTVL.

This CDR3 reads CASSRIAGGLPSYEQYF. The CDR3 DNA reads TGTGCCAGCTCAAGAATAGCGGGGGGACTCCCCTCCTACGAGCAGTACTTC. The chain uses TRBV18 and TRBJ2-7; 10 bases are shared with TRBD2. Unmatched junction bases numbered 10, after V lost 5 bases and J lost 0 bases. Germline values: CDR1 KGHSH, CDR2 LQKENI. The CDR3 consists of 17 residues.

The CDR3: CASIQYSYEQYF. CDR3 in DNA: TGTGCCAGCATACAGTATTCCTACGAGCAGTACTTC. The rearrangement uses TRBV2 and TRBJ2-7; D not resolved. Trimming left V 7 bases short and J 1 base short, with 8 bases between. CDR3 length: 12 amino acids. Germline V CDR1 and CDR2: SNHLY, FYNNEI. Full variable domain (rest looked up from reference TRBV2 and TRBJ2-7): EPEVTQTPSHQVTQMGQEVILRCVPISNHLYFYWYRQILGQKVEFLVSFYNNEISEKSEIFDDQFSVERPDGSNFTLKIRSTKLEDSAMYFCASIQYSYEQYFGPGTRLTVT.

The chain carries TRBV18 and TRBJ2-5; 9 bases are shared with TRBD1. CDR1 KGHSH and CDR2 LQKENI come from the germline V gene. This CDR3 is built from 16 residues. Trimming removed 3 bases from V and 4 bases from J; junction bases left unmatched: 9. The CDR3 sequence is CASSPTFKDRGETQYF. CDR3 nucleotides: TGTGCCAGCTCACCTACCTTTAAGGACAGGGGAGAGACCCAGTACTTC.

CDR3 region: CASMGTGGENEQFF. The DNA for the CDR3 is TGTGCCAGCATGGGGACAGGGGGCGAAAATGAGCAGTTCTTC. This sequence joins TRBV6-6 and TRBJ2-1; 12 bases are shared with TRBD1. The germline CDR1 and CDR2 sequences are MNHNY and SVGAGI (reference sequence). The CDR3 is made up of 14 amino acids. V gave up 7 bases and J gave up 7 bases; unmatched junction bases: 5.

The V gene is TRBV5-4, the J gene TRBJ1-2, with D unclear. The CDR3 runs to 14 residues. From germline, CDR1 is SGHNT and CDR2 YYREEE (reference sequence). With 0 bases removed from V and 4 bases from J, the gap between germline ends came to 10 bases. The DNA for the CDR3 is TGTGCCAGCAGCTTGGCCTCTGGGCTCTATGGCTACACCTTC. Residues: CASSLASGLYGYTF. Using reference TRBV5-4 and TRBJ1-2 for the parts outside the CDR3, the full variable domain is ETGVTQSPTHLIKTRGQQVTLRCSSQSGHNTVSWYQQALGQGPQFIFQYYREEENGRGNFPPRFSGLQFPNYSSELNVNALELDDSALYLCASSLASGLYGYTFGSGTRLTVV.

V usage is TRBV24-1 and J usage is TRBJ2-2, with D possibly being TRBD1 (6 bases). Trimming left V 3 bases short and J 2 bases short, with 18 bases between. CDR1 is KGHDR and CDR2 is SFDVKD in the germline V gene. CDR3 size: 18 residues. The CDR3 is CATSDPRFSTGNTGELFF. The CDR3 coding sequence is TGTGCCACCAGTGATCCCCGTTTTTCGACAGGCAACACCGGGGAGCTGTTTTTT.

In DNA form, the CDR3 reads TGTGCCAGCAGTTTAAGGGGAGGTATGGGAGATACGCAGTATTTT. Translated: CASSLRGGMGDTQYF. The chain uses TRBV28 and TRBJ2-3, with a possible D match to TRBD2 (6 bases). Trimming shortened V by 2 bases and J by 5 bases, and 14 bases separated the two germline ends. The CDR3 length is 15 residues. The germline V gene has CDR1 MDHEN and CDR2 SYDVKM.

The chain couples TRBV5-4 to TRBJ2-5; 10 bases are a match to TRBD2. The CDR3 is 15 amino acids. After removal of 2 bases from V and 5 bases from J, the junction contained 6 bases not matched to a gene. CDR1 is SGHNT, CDR2 YYREEE, per germline (reference sequence). The CDR3 DNA reads TGTGCCAGCAGCTTCAGCGGGGGGGCCCGGGAGACCCAGTACTTC. Its protein is CASSFSGGARETQYF.

This clone was recorded only once. This chain links TRBV7-7 with TRBJ2-5; D may be TRBD2 (5 bases). Germline V gives CDR1 SSHAT, CDR2 FNYEAQ (reference sequence). CDR3 size: 13 residues. Trimming cost V 1 base and J 2 bases, with 5 bases left between them. This chain's CDR3 is CASSLERQETQYF. The CDR3 DNA reads as TGTGCCAGCAGCTTAGAGCGGCAAGAGACCCAGTACTTC.

CDR3 coding DNA: TGTGCCAGCAGGTGCAGGGTGAGCATTCAGTACTTC. Protein sequence: CASRCRVSIQYF. The rearrangement joins TRBV6-4 to TRBJ2-4; tentative D call: TRBD1 (5 bases). The CDR3 spans 12 residues. The V end lost 6 bases, the J end lost 9 bases, and 12 bases lay between the germline ends. Germline values: CDR1 MRHNA, CDR2 SNTAGT.

This sequence joins TRBV9 and TRBJ1-3; D gene uncertain. Trimming removed 3 bases at V and 0 bases at J, with 16 bases between. The germline V gene has CDR1 SGDLS and CDR2 YYNGEE. The CDR3 extends over 17 amino acids. The CDR3: CASSARLSISSGNTIYF. CDR3 nucleotide sequence: TGTGCCAGCAGCGCCAGACTGAGCATAAGCTCTGGAAACACCATATATTTT.

The chain carries TRBV10-3 and TRBJ2-5; D may be TRBD1 (6 bases). The CDR3 runs to 13 residues. Per the germline V gene, CDR1 is ENHRY and CDR2 is SYGVKD. V shed 11 bases and J shed 5 bases, with 18 bases lying between them. CDR3 nucleotide sequence: TGTGCCGCGTCTCAGGGGATCCCGGAGACCCAGTACTTC. It translates to CAASQGIPETQYF.

This clone was detected only once. V and J are TRBV7-9 and TRBJ1-1, with 8 nucleotides matching TRBD1. Trimming at V came to 6 bases and at J to 8 bases, leaving 5 bases not matched to a gene. CDR3 length: 12 amino acids. Germline assignment: CDR1 SEHNR and CDR2 FQNEAQ (reference sequence). The chain's CDR3 is CASSPNRGEAFF. The CDR3 DNA reads as TGTGCCAGCAGTCCTAACAGGGGGGAAGCTTTCTTT.

This sequence joins TRBV5-1 and TRBJ2-7; 8 bases are a match to TRBD2. The trim removed 0 bases at V and 5 bases at J, leaving 4 bases unmatched. CDR1 and CDR2 from the germline V gene are SGHRS and YFSETQ. There are 14 residues in the CDR3. This CDR3 reads CASSLGAGADEQYV. CDR3 sequence (DNA): TGCGCCAGCAGCTTGGGAGCGGGGGCCGACGAGCAGTACGTC.

The V call is TRBV27, the J call TRBJ2-5, with 7 bases that match TRBD2. The trim removed 2 bases at V and 3 bases at J, leaving 9 bases unmatched. CDR1 is MNHEY, CDR2 SMNVEV, per germline (reference sequence). This CDR3 contains 16 residues. CDR3 nucleotide sequence: TGTGCCAGCAGTTTAGTTGGCCTAGCGGAAAAAGAGACCCAGTACTTC. Encoded protein: CASSLVGLAEKETQYF.

The rearrangement links TRBV10-3 to TRBJ2-5; 9 bases align to TRBD2. Trimming cost V 4 bases and J 3 bases; bases outside gene matches: 3. The CDR3 is 14 residues long. From germline, CDR1 is ENHRY and CDR2 SYGVKD. The CDR3 here is CAISVLAGEETQYF. The CDR3, as DNA: TGTGCCATCAGTGTTTTAGCGGGGGAAGAGACCCAGTACTTC.